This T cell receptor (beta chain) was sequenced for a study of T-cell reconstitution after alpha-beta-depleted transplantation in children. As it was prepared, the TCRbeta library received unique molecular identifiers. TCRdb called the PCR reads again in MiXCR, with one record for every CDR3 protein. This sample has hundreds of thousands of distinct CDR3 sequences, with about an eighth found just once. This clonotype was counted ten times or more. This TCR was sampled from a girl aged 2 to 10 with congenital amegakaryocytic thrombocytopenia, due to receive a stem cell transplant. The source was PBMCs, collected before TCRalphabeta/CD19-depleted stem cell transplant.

CDR3 sequence reads: CATSRVVRNEQFF. As DNA, the CDR3 is TGTGCCACCAGCAGGGTAGTCCGCAATGAGCAGTTCTTC. J is TRBJ2-1 and V is TRBV15, with D uncertain. The CDR3 totals 13 residues. V lost 3 bases and J 6 bases, leaving 9 bases between the germline ends. Germline V gene sequence: CDR1 LNHNV, CDR2 YYDKDF (reference sequence). Full variable domain (rest looked up from reference TRBV15 and TRBJ2-1): DAMVIQNPRYQVTQFGKPVTLSCSQTLNHNVMYWYQQKSSQAPKLLFHYYDKDFNNEADTPDNFQSRRPNTSFCFLDIRSPGLGDTAMYLCATSRVVRNEQFFGPGTRLTVL.